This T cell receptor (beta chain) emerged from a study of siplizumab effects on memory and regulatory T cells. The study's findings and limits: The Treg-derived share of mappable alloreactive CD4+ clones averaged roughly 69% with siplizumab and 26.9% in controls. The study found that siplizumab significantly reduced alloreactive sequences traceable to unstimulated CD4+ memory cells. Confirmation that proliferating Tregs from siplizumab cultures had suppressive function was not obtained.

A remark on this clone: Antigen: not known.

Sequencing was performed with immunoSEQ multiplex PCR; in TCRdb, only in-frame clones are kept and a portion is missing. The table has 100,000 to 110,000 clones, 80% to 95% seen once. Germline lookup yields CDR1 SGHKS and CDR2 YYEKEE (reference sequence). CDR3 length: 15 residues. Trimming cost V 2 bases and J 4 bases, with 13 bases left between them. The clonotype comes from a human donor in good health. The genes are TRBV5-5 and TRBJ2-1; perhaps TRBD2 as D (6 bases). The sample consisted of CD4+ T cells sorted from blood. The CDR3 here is CASSFGGESYNEQFF. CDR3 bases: TGTGCCAGCAGCTTCGGAGGGGAGAGTTACAATGAGCAGTTCTTC.